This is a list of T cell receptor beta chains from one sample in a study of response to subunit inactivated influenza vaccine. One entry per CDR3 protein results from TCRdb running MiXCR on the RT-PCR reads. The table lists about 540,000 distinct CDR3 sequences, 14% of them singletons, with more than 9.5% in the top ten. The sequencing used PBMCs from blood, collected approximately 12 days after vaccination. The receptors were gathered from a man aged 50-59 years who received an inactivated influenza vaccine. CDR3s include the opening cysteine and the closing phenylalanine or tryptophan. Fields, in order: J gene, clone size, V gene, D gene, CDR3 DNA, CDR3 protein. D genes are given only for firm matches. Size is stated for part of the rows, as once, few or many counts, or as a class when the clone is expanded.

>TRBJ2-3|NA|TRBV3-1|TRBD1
TGTGCCAGCAGCCAAGGTTGGGACAGCACCACAGATACGCAGTATTTT
CASSQGWDSTTDTQYF
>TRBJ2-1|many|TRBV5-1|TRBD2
TGCGCCAGCAGTTTCGATCGGCTAGCGGCCTTGAGCTCCTACAATGAGCAGTTCTTC
CASSFDRLAALSSYNEQFF
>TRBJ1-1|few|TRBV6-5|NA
TGTGCCAGCAGTTCACAGGGTAGGAGGACTGAAGCTTTCTTT
CASSSQGRRTEAFF
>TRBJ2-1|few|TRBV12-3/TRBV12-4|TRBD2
TGTGCCAGCAGCCGAGCAGCGGGAGTCAATGAGCAGTTCTTC
CASSRAAGVNEQFF
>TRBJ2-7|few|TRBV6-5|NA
TGTGCCAGCAGTTACTCGGACTATCGCGAGCAGTACTTC
CASSYSDYREQYF
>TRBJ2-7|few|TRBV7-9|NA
TGTGCCAGCAGCTTATCTATTGGGCAGTACTTC
CASSLSIGQYF
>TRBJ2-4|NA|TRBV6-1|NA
TGTGCCAGCAGTGAGTTGGGGGCGAACATTCAGTACTTC
CASSELGANIQYF
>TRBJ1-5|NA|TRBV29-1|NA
TGCAGCGTTGACAGGGTGCATGACAATCAGCCCCAGCATTTT
CSVDRVHDNQPQHF
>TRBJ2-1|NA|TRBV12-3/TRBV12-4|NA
TGTGCCAGCAGTGCTACTCTAGCCTCACATGAGCAGTTCTTC
CASSATLASHEQFF
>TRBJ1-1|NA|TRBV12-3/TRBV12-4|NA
TGTGCCAGCCGTAAAGGATCCGGGACTGAAGCTTTCTTT
CASRKGSGTEAFF
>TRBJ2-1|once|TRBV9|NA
TGTGCCAGCAGCGTCTCGGTAGGGGTCTCCTACAATGAGCAGTTCTTC
CASSVSVGVSYNEQFF
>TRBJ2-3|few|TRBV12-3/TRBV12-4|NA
TGTGCCAGCAGGTTAGATGGCGGTAGCACAGATACGCAGTATTTT
CASRLDGGSTDTQYF
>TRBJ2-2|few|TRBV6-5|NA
TGTGCCAGCAGTTACTCCCAGGGGATCGGGGAGCTGTTTTTT
CASSYSQGIGELFF
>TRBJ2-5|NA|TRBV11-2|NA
TGTGCCAGCAGCCAGTGGTTTGACAGAGGGGGAGAGACCCAGTACTTC
CASSQWFDRGGETQYF
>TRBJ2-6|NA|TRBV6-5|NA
TGTGCCAGCAGTTACTGGGGGATACAGCCCTCTGGGGCCAACGTCCTGACTTTC
CASSYWGIQPSGANVLTF
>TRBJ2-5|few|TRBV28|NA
TGTGCCAGCAGGGGGGCTAGCCTAAAAGAGACCCAGTACTTC
CASRGASLKETQYF
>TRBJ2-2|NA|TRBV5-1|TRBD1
TGCGCCAGCAAGGAGACAGGGGACACCGGGGAGCTGTTTTTT
CASKETGDTGELFF
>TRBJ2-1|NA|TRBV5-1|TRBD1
TGCGCCAGCAGCCAAATTCCGGGACAGAGCTACAATGAGCAGTTCTTC
CASSQIPGQSYNEQFF
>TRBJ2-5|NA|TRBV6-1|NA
TGTGCCAGCAGTGATATTGGTGACAGGTCGGAGACCCAGTACTTC
CASSDIGDRSETQYF
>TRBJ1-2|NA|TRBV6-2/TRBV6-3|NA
TGTGCCAGCACTGAGTCGGCGCGGGGTGGCTACACCTTC
CASTESARGGYTF
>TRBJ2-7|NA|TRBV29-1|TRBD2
TGCAGCGTTGAAGAGGGGACTAGCGGGCAAAGCCAGTACTTC
CSVEEGTSGQSQYF